This TCR beta chain was recorded in a study of blood T cell repertoires in COVID-19. About the study: There were acute and convalescent COVID-19 samples, and they came from the United States, Italy and Spain.

Germline V gene sequence: CDR1 SGHTA, CDR2 FQGTGA. V was cut by 5 bases and J by 1 base, with 9 bases left in between. The CDR3 spans 15 residues. Source study methods: For nucleated cells, counts were estimated from reference gene primer amplification. Assay used: immunoSEQ multiplex PCR; TCRdb lists only in-frame clones, some missing. The DNA was the basis for D and trimming; V, J and clone size are from that table. Seen here are about 240,000 clones, about nine tenths observed once, and the top ten hold 0.83%. Followed over time, Seattle patients had been enrolled while infection was active. The clonotype was recovered from a man aged 25-45 years with COVID-19, enrolled during active disease. The sample taken for sequencing was peripheral blood. V is TRBV7-3 and J is TRBJ1-6; the D gene is possibly TRBD1 (5 bases). CDR3 coding DNA: TGTGCCAGCAGCGTTGACAGTTCCTATAATTCACCCCTCCACTTT. Translated: CASSVDSSYNSPLHF.